One TCR beta chain is described in this entry. The CDR3 loop spans 14 amino acids. This specimen belongs to a study of T cell changes during pregnancy in multiple sclerosis. Profiling relied on immunoSEQ multiplex PCR, and the TCRdb table lists in-frame clones only, not all of them. In the table there are roughly 33,000 clones, around 90% of which are singletons. The rearrangement links TRBV21-1 to TRBJ1-1. TRBV21-1 is marked as a pseudogene. This sequence originates from a female donor in good health, enrolled as a control in a pregnancy study. This material consisted of CD4+ T cells from peripheral blood mononuclear cells, taken in the third trimester of pregnancy. The CDR3 is CASPPGGPGTEAFF. DNA of the CDR3: TGTGCCAGCCCACCGGGGGGGCCAGGAACTGAAGCTTTCTTT.